The clone carrying this T cell receptor beta chain has more than one count but fewer than ten. Antigen unknown. These data are taken from a study of response to subunit inactivated influenza vaccine. Via MiXCR, TCRdb re-called the RT-PCR reads, giving one row per CDR3 protein. The sample consists of around 530,000 distinct CDR3 sequences, approximately 12% of them appearing once. CDR1 and CDR2 (germline): MDHEN, SYDVKM. The CDR3 has 15 residues. V dropped 1 base and J dropped 6; count of bases not matched to a gene: 3. Overall study findings and caveats: Authors suggested that a seasonal influenza vaccination recruits few new T cells each time.

The chain employs TRBV28 and TRBJ2-2; 9 bases align to TRBD2. Sequenced here: PBMCs from blood, sampled on the day of vaccination. The receptor was isolated from a man in his fifties or sixties who received an inactivated influenza vaccine. CDR3 coding DNA: TGTGCCAGCAGTTTATTTGGACTAGCGCCCGGGGAGCTGTTTTTT. Its translation: CASSLFGLAPGELFF.